These T cell receptor beta chains were read from a single sample in a study of CD8 T cells in ankylosing spondylitis. Each CDR3 protein gets one entry after TCRdb re-called the 5' RACE reads with MiXCR. This sample has tens of thousands of distinct CDR3 sequences, with roughly 7.9% found just once. The sequencing input was blood. The receptors originated from a male donor with ankylosing spondylitis or in good health (not recorded which). Both conserved end residues are part of each CDR3. The D gene is left open where the match is weak. Clone size is not always given. Where it is, it says once, few, many or a class for expanded clones.

D gene	V gene	J gene	clone size	CDR3 DNA	CDR3 protein
-	TRBV28	TRBJ1-2	-	TGTGCCAGCAGACCCCAGGGGCCCGGAGGCTATGGCTACACCTTC	CASRPQGPGGYGYTF
-	TRBV29-1	TRBJ1-1	few	TGCAGCGTTGATATGGTGAACACTGAAGCTTTCTTT	CSVDMVNTEAFF
TRBD1	TRBV11-2	TRBJ2-2	few	TGTGCCAGCAGCCCCGGACAGGGGGCGGGCGGGGAGCTGTTTTTT	CASSPGQGAGGELFF
-	TRBV7-8	TRBJ2-1	many	TGTGCCAGCAGCTTACATAGGCAGGGGCGCAATGAGCAGTTCTTC	CASSLHRQGRNEQFF
-	TRBV5-1	TRBJ2-1	few	TGCGCCAGCAGCTTTGGCTATACCAATGAGCAGTTCTTC	CASSFGYTNEQFF
-	TRBV28	TRBJ2-1	few	TGTGCCAGCAGTTTGGCAGCCTACAATGAGCAGTTCTTC	CASSLAAYNEQFF
-	TRBV9	TRBJ1-1	many	TGTGCCAGCAGCGGCGGACCCCGTATAGGGAACACTGAAGCTTTCTTT	CASSGGPRIGNTEAFF
-	TRBV20-1	TRBJ2-4	few	TGCAGTGCCCCAGACAGGTCAGGGGCCAAAAACATTCAGTACTTC	CSAPDRSGAKNIQYF
TRBD2	TRBV20-1	TRBJ2-3	once	TGCAGTGCTAGCGGGGGGGCCGCGAATACGCAGTATTTT	CSASGGAANTQYF
-	TRBV28	TRBJ2-5	few	TGTGCCAGCAGTTTATTCGCTGGCAGCTTTTCAGGAGAGACCCAGTACTTC	CASSLFAGSFSGETQYF
-	TRBV15	TRBJ2-7	many	TGTGCCACCAGCAGAGATCCCCCTTTTGGGGAGCAGTACTTC	CATSRDPPFGEQYF
-	TRBV21-1	TRBJ2-3	-	TGTGCCAGCGGGGGACAGTTCACAGATACGCAGTATTTT	CASGGQFTDTQYF
-	TRBV28	TRBJ1-1	many	TGTGCCAGCAGCTTGGACAGCTCTGAAGCTTTCTTT	CASSLDSSEAFF
TRBD1	TRBV15	TRBJ1-4	-	TGTGCCACCAGCAGGGGACAGGGTAATGAAAAACTGTTTTTT	CATSRGQGNEKLFF
-	TRBV27	TRBJ2-3	few	TGTGCCAGCACGGGTAGGAACACAGATACGCAGTATTTT	CASTGRNTDTQYF
TRBD2	TRBV20-1	TRBJ2-1	-	TGCAGTACAGAGAGTAGCGGGACTGAAGAGCAGTTCTTC	CSTESSGTEEQFF
TRBD2	TRBV7-2	TRBJ2-1	few	TGTGCCAGCAGCAAGAGACTAGCGCCATACAATGAGCAGTTCTTC	CASSKRLAPYNEQFF
-	TRBV6-2/TRBV6-3	TRBJ2-3	-	TGTGCCAGCAGTTACTCTTTCGGAGTGGATACGCAGTATTTT	CASSYSFGVDTQYF
-	TRBV10-3	TRBJ2-3	few	TGTGCCATCAGTGAGTCGGCTGGGAGAGATACGCAGTATTTT	CAISESAGRDTQYF
-	TRBV19	TRBJ2-1	few	TGTGCCAGTAACTCCCTAGCGGGCAGGGGGAATGAGCAGTTCTTC	CASNSLAGRGNEQFF
-	TRBV3-1	TRBJ2-4	many	TGTGCCAGCAGCCAAGACCCGGGTTTAGCCAAAAACATTCAGTACTTC	CASSQDPGLAKNIQYF
-	TRBV21-1	TRBJ1-2	few	TGTGCCAGCAGCGAAACCGGGACAGGGGACCGCGGCTATGGCTACACCTTC	CASSETGTGDRGYGYTF
-	TRBV6-2/TRBV6-3	TRBJ2-7	many	TGTGCCAGCAGTTTAATAGAATCCTACGAGCAGTACTTC	CASSLIESYEQYF
TRBD1	TRBV6-2/TRBV6-3	TRBJ2-7	once	TGTGCCAGCAGAGAATTCCGGGACAGGGGGAACGAGCAGTACTTC	CASREFRDRGNEQYF
-	TRBV7-2	TRBJ2-1	few	TGTGCCAGCAGCTCTCAGTCTTCCTCCTACAATGAGCAGTTCTTC	CASSSQSSSYNEQFF
-	TRBV27	TRBJ2-6	few	TGTGCCAGCAGTTTCTCTGGGGCCAACGTCCTGACTTTC	CASSFSGANVLTF
-	TRBV7-2	TRBJ2-7	-	TGTGCCAGCAGCACAGAGATCCGGGAGTGGGCACACGAGCAGTACTTC	CASSTEIREWAHEQYF
-	TRBV2	TRBJ2-3	-	TGTGCCAGCAGTGCCCTGGGGTCCACAGATACGCAGTATTTT	CASSALGSTDTQYF
-	TRBV6-5	TRBJ1-1	-	TGTGCCAGCAGTTACTCTTATCCAGATCGTACTGAAGCTTTCTTT	CASSYSYPDRTEAFF
-	TRBV28	TRBJ2-5	many	TGTGCCAGCAGTCCGCGGCGGCCTGTCCAAGAGACCCAGTACTTC	CASSPRRPVQETQYF
-	TRBV2	TRBJ2-2	many	TGTGCCAGCAGTGAGACCCGCGACGGGGAGCTGTTTTTT	CASSETRDGELFF
-	TRBV29-1	TRBJ1-1	many	TGCAGCGGTCGGTCCCCAATGAACACTGAAGCTTTCTTT	CSGRSPMNTEAFF
TRBD1	TRBV6-5	TRBJ1-4	-	TGTGCCAGCAGTTACCACCGACAGGGCACTAATGAAAAACTGTTTTTT	CASSYHRQGTNEKLFF
-	TRBV5-6	TRBJ2-1	-	TGTGCCAGCACGCTAGGAGGGGAGCAGTTCTTC	CASTLGGEQFF
TRBD2	TRBV5-4	TRBJ2-7	many	TGTGCCAGCAGCTTCCCCGGGACTAATCCCTACGAGCAGTACTTC	CASSFPGTNPYEQYF
-	TRBV3-1	TRBJ1-4	few	TGTGCCAGCAGCCAAGGGGGAACAACTAATGAAAAACTGTTTTTT	CASSQGGTTNEKLFF
-	TRBV5-8	TRBJ2-3	few	TGTGCCAGCAGCCCGGAACGGGGCGCAGATACGCAGTATTTT	CASSPERGADTQYF
-	TRBV28	TRBJ2-3	-	TGTGCCAGCAGTTTATCGGGACTCCAAGAGATTACAGATACGCAGTATTTT	CASSLSGLQEITDTQYF
-	TRBV6-4	TRBJ2-6	many	TGTGCCAGCAGTGACAGGAGCTCTGGGGCCAACGTCCTGACTTTC	CASSDRSSGANVLTF
-	TRBV19	TRBJ1-4	few	TGTGCCAGTAGTTGGGCGAATGAAAAACTGTTTTTT	CASSWANEKLFF
TRBD2	TRBV10-3	TRBJ2-3	few	TGTGCCATCAGTGAGGGGCGGGAGGTCACAGATACGCAGTATTTT	CAISEGREVTDTQYF